Sequencing of this TCR beta chain was carried out in a study of blood T cell repertoires in COVID-19. Study-level information: The United States, Italy and Spain provided the acute and convalescent COVID-19 samples. T cells, B-cell-depleted T cells, or PBMCs supplied cDNA or gDNA.

Germline V gene data show CDR1 as SGHTA and CDR2 as FQGNSA. Deletions cut 4 bases from V and 3 bases from J, with 13 bases between. The CDR3 sequence is 15 residues long. Authors' processing steps: Amplification of reference gene primers was used by the study to estimate nucleated cell counts. Libraries were prepared by immunoSEQ multiplex PCR; TCRdb keeps only in-frame clonotypes and omits some of them. V, J and clone size are those of that table, while D and trimming were read from the DNA. The sample lists fewer than 120,000 clones, approximately 90% occurring once. The TCR sequence derives from a woman in her 50s with acute or convalescent COVID-19. V usage is TRBV7-2 and J usage is TRBJ2-1; D perhaps matches TRBD2 (6 bases). What was sequenced was peripheral blood. The CDR3 region has the DNA TGTGCCAGCAGCTCCGAGGCGGACTACTACAATGAGCAGTTCTTC. It yields the protein CASSSEADYYNEQFF.